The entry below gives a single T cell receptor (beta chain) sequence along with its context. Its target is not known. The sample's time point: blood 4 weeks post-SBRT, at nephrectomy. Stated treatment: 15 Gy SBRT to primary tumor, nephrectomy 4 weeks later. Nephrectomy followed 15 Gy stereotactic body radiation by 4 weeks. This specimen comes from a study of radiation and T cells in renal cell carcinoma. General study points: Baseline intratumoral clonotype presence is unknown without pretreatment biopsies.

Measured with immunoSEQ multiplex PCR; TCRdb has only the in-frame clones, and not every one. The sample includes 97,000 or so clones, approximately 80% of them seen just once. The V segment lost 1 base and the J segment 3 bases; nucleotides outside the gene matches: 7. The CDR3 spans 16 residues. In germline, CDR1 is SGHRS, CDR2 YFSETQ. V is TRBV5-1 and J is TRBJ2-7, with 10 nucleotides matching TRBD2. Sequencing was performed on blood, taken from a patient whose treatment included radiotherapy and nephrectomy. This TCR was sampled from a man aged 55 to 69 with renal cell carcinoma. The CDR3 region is CASSLTSTSGFYEQYF. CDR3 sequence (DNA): TGCGCCAGCAGCTTGACTTCGACTAGCGGGTTCTACGAGCAGTACTTC.